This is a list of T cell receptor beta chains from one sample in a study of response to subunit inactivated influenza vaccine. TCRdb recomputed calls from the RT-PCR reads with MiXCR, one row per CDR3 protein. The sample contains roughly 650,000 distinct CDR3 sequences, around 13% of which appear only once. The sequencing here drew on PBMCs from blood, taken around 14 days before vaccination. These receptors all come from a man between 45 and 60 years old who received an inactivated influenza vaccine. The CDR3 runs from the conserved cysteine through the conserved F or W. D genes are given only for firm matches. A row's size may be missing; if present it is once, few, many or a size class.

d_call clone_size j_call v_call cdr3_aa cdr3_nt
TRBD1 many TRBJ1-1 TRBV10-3 CAISRTGQNTEAFF TGTGCCATCAGTCGGACAGGGCAGAACACTGAAGCTTTCTTT
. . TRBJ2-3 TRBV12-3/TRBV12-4 CASGSTTSSGTDTQYF TGTGCCAGCGGATCGACGACTAGTTCCGGAACGGATACGCAGTATTTT
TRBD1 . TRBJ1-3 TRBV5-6 CASSYRDSSGNTIYF TGTGCCAGCAGCTACCGGGACAGCTCTGGAAACACCATATATTTT
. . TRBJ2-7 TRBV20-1 CSATQSSYEQYF TGCAGTGCCACACAGAGCTCCTACGAGCAGTACTTC
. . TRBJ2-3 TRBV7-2 CASSYLQRTDTQYF TGTGCCAGCAGCTACCTACAAAGAACAGATACGCAGTATTTT
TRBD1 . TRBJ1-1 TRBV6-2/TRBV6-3 CASRRGQQNTEAFF TGTGCCAGCAGGAGGGGACAGCAGAACACTGAAGCTTTCTTT
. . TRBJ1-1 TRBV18 CASSPQGLGTEAFF TGTGCCAGCTCACCACAGGGTCTGGGTACTGAAGCTTTCTTT
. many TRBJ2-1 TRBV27 CASSLSTGRNEQFF TGTGCCAGCAGTTTATCCACAGGGCGCAATGAGCAGTTCTTC
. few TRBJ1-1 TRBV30 CAWTWGLRNTEAFF TGTGCCTGGACTTGGGGACTTCGGAACACTGAAGCTTTCTTT
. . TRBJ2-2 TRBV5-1 CASTGPNTGELFF TGCGCCAGTACGGGGCCAAACACCGGGGAGCTGTTTTTT
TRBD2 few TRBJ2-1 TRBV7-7 CASSPNGGAPYNEQFF TGTGCTAGCAGCCCCAACGGGGGGGCCCCCTACAATGAGCAGTTCTTC
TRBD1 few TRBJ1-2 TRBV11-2 CASSGYSIDRGWNYGYTF TGTGCCAGCAGCGGATATTCAATCGACAGGGGATGGAACTATGGCTACACCTTC
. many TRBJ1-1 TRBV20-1 CSAATVMNTEAFF TGCAGTGCCGCGACAGTCATGAACACTGAAGCTTTCTTT
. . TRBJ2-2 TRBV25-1 CASSEFTTRELFF TGTGCCAGCAGTGAATTCACCACCAGGGAGCTGTTTTTT
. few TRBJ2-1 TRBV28 CASTRSGHDNEQFF TGTGCCAGCACTCGGTCAGGACATGACAATGAGCAGTTCTTC
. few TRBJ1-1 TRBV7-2 CASSLEWTVTEAFF TGTGCCAGCAGCTTAGAATGGACAGTGACCGAAGCTTTCTTT
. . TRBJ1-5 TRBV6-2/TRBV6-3 CASSYIGGFVRSNQPQHF TGTGCCAGCAGTTATATAGGGGGTTTCGTTAGGAGCAATCAGCCCCAGCATTTT
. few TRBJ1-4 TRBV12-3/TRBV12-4 CASRPPTARHQKLFF TGTGCCAGCAGGCCCCCGACCGCCCGTCACCAAAAACTGTTTTTT
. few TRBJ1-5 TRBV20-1 CSARKVDSNQPQHF TGCAGTGCTAGAAAGGTAGATAGCAATCAGCCCCAGCATTTT
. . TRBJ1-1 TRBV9 CASSVGRQGITEAFF TGTGCCAGCAGCGTAGGGAGGCAAGGGATAACTGAAGCTTTCTTT
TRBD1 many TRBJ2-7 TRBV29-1 CSVEDGQGRDEQYF TGCAGCGTTGAAGATGGACAGGGACGGGACGAGCAGTACTTC
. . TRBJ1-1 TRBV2 CASRRDGKRAFF TGTGCCAGCAGAAGGGACGGGAAAAGGGCTTTCTTT
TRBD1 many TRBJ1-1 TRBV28 CASSSTTGGSPEAFF TGTGCCAGCAGTTCCACGACAGGGGGTTCCCCTGAAGCTTTCTTT
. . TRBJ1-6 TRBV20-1 CSARAGDANSPLHF TGCAGTGCTAGGGCAGGGGACGCCAATTCACCCCTCCACTTT
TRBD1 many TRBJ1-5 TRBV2 CASKNRGGLQPQHF TGTGCCAGCAAAAACAGGGGAGGGCTTCAGCCCCAGCATTTT
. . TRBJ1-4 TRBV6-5 CASSWTLTNEKLFF TGTGCCAGCAGTTGGACGTTAACTAATGAAAAACTGTTTTTT
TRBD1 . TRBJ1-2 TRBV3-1 CASSQEGTAVGGYTF TGTGCCAGCAGCCAAGAAGGGACAGCGGTCGGGGGCTACACCTTC
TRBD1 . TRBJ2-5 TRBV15 CATSMTGETQYF TGTGCCACCAGCATGACAGGGGAGACCCAGTACTTC
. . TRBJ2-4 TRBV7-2 CASSLAGVANIQYF TGTGCCAGCAGCTTAGCAGGGGTGGCGAACATTCAGTACTTC
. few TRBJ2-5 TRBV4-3 CASSQGAGPQETQYF TGCGCCAGCAGTCAAGGCGCGGGGCCCCAAGAGACCCAGTACTTC
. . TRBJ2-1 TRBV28 CASNRRGFSYNEQFF TGTGCCAGTAATAGACGGGGATTCTCCTACAATGAGCAGTTCTTC
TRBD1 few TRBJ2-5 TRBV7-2 CASSLAGTGTGETQYF TGTGCCAGCAGCTTAGCAGGGACAGGGACGGGAGAGACCCAGTACTTC
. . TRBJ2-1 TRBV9 CASSVAGVGMFEQFF TGTGCCAGCAGCGTAGCAGGGGTCGGTATGTTTGAGCAGTTCTTC
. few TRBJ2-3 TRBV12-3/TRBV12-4 CASGRGGSGTDTQYF TGTGCCAGCGGGAGGGGGGGGAGTGGCACAGATACGCAGTATTTT
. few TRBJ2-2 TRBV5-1 CASSSDGPELFF TGCGCCAGCAGCTCGGACGGGCCAGAGCTGTTTTTT
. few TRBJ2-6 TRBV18 CASSPRSSLEFSGANVLTF TGTGCCAGCTCACCAAGAAGCAGCCTAGAATTCTCTGGGGCCAACGTCCTGACTTTC
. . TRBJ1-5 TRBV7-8 CASSSTAVGPQHF TGTGCCAGCAGCTCAACTGCGGTGGGGCCCCAGCATTTT
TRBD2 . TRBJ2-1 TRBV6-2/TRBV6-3 CAAGRLAGASYNEQFF TGTGCCGCCGGGAGGCTAGCGGGGGCCTCCTACAATGAGCAGTTCTTC
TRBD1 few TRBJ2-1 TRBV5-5 CASSPRDRDSYNEQFF TGTGCCAGCAGCCCCCGGGACAGGGACTCCTACAATGAGCAGTTCTTC
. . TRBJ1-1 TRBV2 CASSEGPRQSGAFF TGTGCCAGCAGTGAAGGTCCCCGACAGAGTGGAGCTTTCTTT
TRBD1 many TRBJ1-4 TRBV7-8 CASRGQPANNEKLFF TGTGCCAGCAGGGGACAGCCGGCCAATAATGAAAAACTGTTTTTT
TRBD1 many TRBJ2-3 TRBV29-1 CSVDRTGTDTQYF TGCAGCGTTGATAGGACAGGGACAGATACGCAGTATTTT
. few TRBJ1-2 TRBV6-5 CASSYSGGGSYGYTF TGTGCCAGCAGTTACTCGGGGGGAGGGAGTTATGGCTACACCTTC
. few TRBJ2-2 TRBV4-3 CASSLRVRDGELFF TGCGCCAGCAGCCTCCGGGTGCGGGACGGGGAGCTGTTTTTT
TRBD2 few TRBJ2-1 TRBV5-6 CASSPTTLRGAPEQFF TGTGCCAGCAGCCCTACCACCTTGCGGGGGGCGCCTGAGCAGTTCTTC
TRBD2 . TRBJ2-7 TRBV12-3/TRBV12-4 CASRSLAEAYEQYF TGTGCCAGCAGATCCCTAGCGGAAGCCTACGAGCAGTACTTC
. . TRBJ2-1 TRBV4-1 CASSQGNWRSSDGRNEQFF TGCGCCAGCAGCCAAGGGAACTGGCGATCGTCCGATGGTCGGAATGAGCAGTTCTTC
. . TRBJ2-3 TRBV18 CASSPVWDTQYF TGTGCCAGCTCACCGGTTTGGGATACGCAGTATTTT